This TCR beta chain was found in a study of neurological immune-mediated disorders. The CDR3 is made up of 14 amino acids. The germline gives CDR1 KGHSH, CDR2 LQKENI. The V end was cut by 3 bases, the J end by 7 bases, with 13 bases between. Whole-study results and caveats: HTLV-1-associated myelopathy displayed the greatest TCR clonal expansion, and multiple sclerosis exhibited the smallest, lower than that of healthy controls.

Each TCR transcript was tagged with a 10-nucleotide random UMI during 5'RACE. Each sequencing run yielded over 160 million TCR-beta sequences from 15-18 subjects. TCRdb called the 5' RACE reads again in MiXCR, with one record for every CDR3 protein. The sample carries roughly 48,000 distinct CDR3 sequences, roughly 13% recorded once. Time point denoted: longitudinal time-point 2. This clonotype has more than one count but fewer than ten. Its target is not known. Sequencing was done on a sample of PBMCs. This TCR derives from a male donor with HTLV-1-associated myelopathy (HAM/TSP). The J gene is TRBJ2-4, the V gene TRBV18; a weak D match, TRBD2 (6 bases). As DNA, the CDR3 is TGTGCCAGCTCACCCGGGGGTCCGGGGAACATTCAGTACTTC. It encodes CASSPGGPGNIQYF. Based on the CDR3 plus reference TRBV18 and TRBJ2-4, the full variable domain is NAGVMQNPRHLVRRRGQEARLRCSPMKGHSHVYWYRQLPEEGLKFMVYLQKENIIDESGMPKERFSAEFPKEGPSILRIQQVVRGDSAAYFCASSPGGPGNIQYFGAGTRLSVL.